Following are 25 T cell receptor beta chains from one sample sequenced in a study of cytotoxic CD8 clonotypes in ibrutinib-treated CLL. Profiled with immunoSEQ multiplex PCR; TCRdb holds only in-frame clones, not every one. The data contain around 310,000 clones, more than 65% of them singletons. The input for sequencing was PBMCs, taken before ibrutinib treatment. These receptors all come from a human donor with chronic lymphocytic leukemia.

This clone has a single count. The chain is built from TRBV12-5 and TRBJ2-3; no definite D call. The CDR3 loop spans 14 amino acids. Germline V lookup: CDR1 LGHNT, CDR2 FRNRAP. Between the trimmed V and J ends, which lost 2 bases and 2 bases, there was a span of 8 bases. Written as DNA, the CDR3 is TGTGCTAGTGGTTTGTGGGCGATCACAGATACGCAGTATTTT. It is translated as CASGLWAITDTQYF.

This CDR3 reads CASSAGLAVNSYEQYF. CDR3 bases: TGTGCCAGCAGCGCAGGACTAGCGGTAAACTCCTACGAGCAGTACTTC. This rearrangement joins TRBV7-6 to TRBJ2-7, with 10 bases that match TRBD2. V lost 5 bases to trimming and J lost 0 bases; unmatched junction nucleotides: 7. Germline assignment: CDR1 SGHVS and CDR2 FNYEAQ. This CDR3 is built from 16 residues. The full variable domain, rest sourced from reference TRBV7-6 and TRBJ2-7, is GAGVSQSPRYKVTKRGQDVALRCDPISGHVSLYWYRQALGQGPEFLTYFNYEAQQDKSGLPNDRFSAERPEGSISTLTIQRTEQRDSAMYRCASSAGLAVNSYEQYFGPGTRLTVT.

J is TRBJ2-1 and V is TRBV4-3, with D possibly matching TRBD2 (5 bases). This CDR3 region has 16 residues. Trimming took off 1 base at V and 2 bases at J, with 12 bases between the two ends. The germline gives CDR1 LGHNA, CDR2 YSLEER. DNA of the CDR3: TGCGCCAGCAGCCAAGGTCGAGGGATGCCCTACAATGAGCAGTTCTTC. It specifies CASSQGRGMPYNEQFF.

The chain carries TRBV6-1 and TRBJ1-3; no firm D call. Germline assignment: CDR1 MNHNS and CDR2 SASEGT. Trimming cost V 1 base and J 3 bases, with 7 bases left between them. CDR3 length: 14 residues. CDR3 sequence reads: CASSEGPIGNTIYF. CDR3 coding DNA: TGTGCCAGCAGTGAAGGACCTATTGGAAACACCATATATTTT.

This chain links TRBV19 with TRBJ2-3; 9 bases match TRBD1. Trimming cost V 5 bases and J 0 bases; bases outside gene matches: 15. The CDR3 spans 19 residues. Germline CDR1 LNHDA, CDR2 SQIVND (reference sequence). CDR3 residues: CASSDDRGASPSSTDTQYF. The CDR3 DNA reads TGTGCCAGTAGTGACGACAGGGGGGCATCACCTTCTAGCACAGATACGCAGTATTTT.

This chain connects TRBV6-5 to TRBJ2-2; 7 nucleotides align to TRBD2. This CDR3 is built from 14 residues. Germline CDR1 MNHEY, CDR2 SVGAGI. After removal of 2 bases from V and 8 bases from J, the junction contained 5 bases not matched to a gene. The chain's CDR3 is CASSYVAGQGELFF. CDR3 coding DNA: TGTGCCAGCAGTTACGTAGCGGGCCAGGGGGAGCTGTTTTTT.

The V gene is TRBV21-1, the J gene TRBJ1-5; the D call of TRBD1 is as the table states it, not checked on the DNA. TRBV21-1 is noted as a pseudogene. The CDR3 has 16 amino acids. CDR3 in amino acids: CASKGTGIRENQPQHF. The CDR3 coding sequence is TGTGCCAGCAAGGGGACAGGGATTCGGGAAAATCAGCCCCAGCATTTT.

The chain carries TRBV28 and TRBJ1-5; 12 bases fit TRBD1. Germline V gene data show CDR1 as MDHEN and CDR2 as SYDVKM. Trimming cost V 2 bases and J 5 bases; bases outside gene matches: 4. The CDR3 has 16 amino acids. The CDR3 DNA follows: TGTGCCAGCAGTTTAGGGGGGACAGGGGGCCATCAGCCCCAGCATTTT. Amino acid sequence: CASSLGGTGGHQPQHF. Combining the CDR3 with reference TRBV28 and TRBJ1-5 gives the whole variable domain DVKVTQSSRYLVKRTGEKVFLECVQDMDHENMFWYRQDPGLGLRLIYFSYDVKMKEKGDIPEGYSVSREKKERFSLILESASTNQTSMYLCASSLGGTGGHQPQHFGDGTRLSIL.

V gene TRBV20-1 combines with J gene TRBJ1-1; D ambiguous. CDR3 length: 10 residues. Germline V gene lookup returns CDR1 DFQATT and CDR2 SNEGSKA (reference sequence). V lost 2 bases and J lost 10, with 8 bases in between. The CDR3 DNA sequence: TGCAGTGCTAGAAGACCGGGAGCTTTCTTT. Translation: CSARRPGAFF.

The rearrangement uses TRBV10-1 and TRBJ2-7; D is ambiguous. V lost 6 bases and J lost 1, with 13 bases in between. Germline V lookup: CDR1 WNHNN, CDR2 SYGVQD (reference sequence). This CDR3 has 14 residues. CDR3 amino acids: CASSRTEGSYEQYF. CDR3 in DNA: TGCGCCAGCAGCCGAACGGAAGGGTCCTACGAGCAGTACTTC.

The V gene is TRBV28, the J gene TRBJ2-2; tentative D call: TRBD1 (6 bases). This CDR3 has 13 amino acids. V dropped 5 bases and J dropped 7 bases, with 11 bases sitting between them. Germline CDR1 MDHEN, CDR2 SYDVKM. The CDR3 DNA reads TGTGCCAGCAGTACTACAGGGAACGGGGAGCTGTTTTTT. Encoded protein: CASSTTGNGELFF.

To note about this clone: The sample holds other DNA sequences that translate to the same CDR3. This chain links TRBV5-1 with TRBJ2-3; D call uncertain. The CDR3 loop spans 16 amino acids. Germline V lookup: CDR1 SGHRS, CDR2 YFSETQ. Deletions cut 5 bases from V and 0 bases from J, with 16 bases between. Here the CDR3 DNA reads TGCGCCAGCAGTCTCGACGGATCCACTAGCACAGATACGCAGTATTTT. Amino acid sequence: CASSLDGSTSTDTQYF. Filled out from reference TRBV5-1 and TRBJ2-3, the complete variable domain reads KAGVTQTPRYLIKTRGQQVTLSCSPISGHRSVSWYQQTPGQGLQFLFEYFSETQRNKGNFPGRFSGRQFSNSRSEMNVSTLELGDSALYLCASSLDGSTSTDTQYFGPGTRLTVL.

This chain joins TRBV19 and TRBJ1-1; 7 bases fit TRBD1. With 5 bases clipped from V and 0 bases from J, the junction kept 3 bases outside the gene matches. Germline values: CDR1 LNHDA, CDR2 SQIVND (reference sequence). The CDR3 is made up of 14 amino acids. CDR3 loop: CASSSQGMNTEAFF. The CDR3 nucleotides read TGTGCCAGTAGTTCACAGGGGATGAACACTGAAGCTTTCTTT.

J is TRBJ2-5 and V is TRBV5-1; D is tentatively TRBD1 or TRBD2 (6 bases each). V shed 4 bases and J shed 7 bases, with 20 bases lying between them. Germline CDR1 and CDR2: SGHRS and YFSETQ. The CDR3 has 15 amino acids. This CDR3 reads CASSLGGQGTPTQYF. Here the CDR3 DNA reads TGCGCCAGCAGCCTTGGGGGGCAAGGGACCCCGACCCAGTACTTC.

V gene TRBV30 combines with J gene TRBJ1-1; the D gene is possibly TRBD1 (6 bases). Germline-derived CDR1 and CDR2 are GTSNPN and SVGIG (reference sequence). V shed 4 bases and J shed 2 bases, with 20 bases lying between them. The length of the CDR3 is 16 residues. CDR3 in amino acids: CAWTQHAGGYNTEAFF. The CDR3, as DNA: TGTGCCTGGACCCAACACGCGGGGGGCTATAACACTGAAGCTTTCTTT.

V usage is TRBV15 and J usage is TRBJ2-3; TRBD2 matches at 9 bases. CDR3 length equals 15 residues. Germline values: CDR1 LNHNV, CDR2 YYDKDF (reference sequence). J lost 5 bases, V lost 8 bases, and 11 bases had no gene match. CDR3 loop: CATPRGAGGQDTQYF. The CDR3 DNA sequence: TGTGCCACCCCTAGGGGAGCGGGAGGACAAGATACGCAGTATTTT. Full variable domain (rest looked up from reference TRBV15 and TRBJ2-3): DAMVIQNPRYQVTQFGKPVTLSCSQTLNHNVMYWYQQKSSQAPKLLFHYYDKDFNNEADTPDNFQSRRPNTSFCFLDIRSPGLGDTAMYLCATPRGAGGQDTQYFGPGTRLTVL.

This clone was seen a single time. This chain uses TRBV27 with TRBJ1-5; D gene uncertain. This CDR3 has 15 residues. Between the trimmed V and J ends, which lost 2 bases and 3 bases, there was a span of 11 bases. Germline CDR1 reads MNHEY; CDR2 reads SMNVEV (reference sequence). In DNA, the CDR3 is TGTGCCAGCAGTTTAAGGGCTCCACTCAATCAGCCCCAGCATTTT. It encodes CASSLRAPLNQPQHF.

This chain joins TRBV29-1 and TRBJ1-4; 8 bases fit TRBD1. The J segment lost 5 bases and the V segment lost 3 bases, leaving 8 bases of the junction unmatched. The CDR3 length is 15 residues. Germline V gives CDR1 SQVTM, CDR2 ANQGSEA. The CDR3 is CSVDSTQGGNEKLFF. The CDR3 region has the DNA TGCAGCGTTGACAGTACACAGGGGGGGAATGAAAAACTGTTTTTT.

This chain connects TRBV30 to TRBJ2-3; 14 positions match TRBD2. Germline CDR1 is GTSNPN and CDR2 is SVGIG (reference sequence). The V segment lost 5 bases and the J segment 10 bases; nucleotides outside the gene matches: 5. This CDR3 is built from 13 residues. CDR3 DNA sequence: TGTGCCTGGGAGGGACTAGCGGGAGTCGCGCAGTATTTT. This encodes CAWEGLAGVAQYF.

This chain's CDR3 is CASRALAGVKRETQYF. Written as DNA, the CDR3 is TGCGCCAGCAGGGCTCTAGCGGGAGTAAAGCGAGAGACCCAGTACTTC. This chain uses TRBV5-1 with TRBJ2-5; TRBD2 matches at 10 bases. CDR3 size: 16 residues. Germline CDR1 reads SGHRS; CDR2 reads YFSETQ. V was clipped by 5 bases and J by 4 bases; unmatched bases: 11.

The chain joins TRBV7-9 to TRBJ2-7, with unresolved D. The CDR3 runs 13 residues. V was trimmed by 0 bases and J by 0 bases, leaving 3 bases between them. In germline, CDR1 is SEHNR, CDR2 FQNEAQ (reference sequence). The CDR3 DNA is TGTGCCAGCAGCTTAGCCCTCTCCTACGAGCAGTACTTC. This sequence encodes CASSLALSYEQYF.

The CDR3 region is CAWSVLLVTEAFF. Here the CDR3 DNA reads TGTGCCTGGAGTGTACTTCTGGTCACTGAAGCTTTCTTT. This rearrangement joins TRBV30 to TRBJ1-1; D gene uncertain. The V gene lost 0 bases and the J gene lost 4 bases, with 9 bases spanning the gap. The CDR3 length is 13 residues. The V gene's germline CDR1 is GTSNPN and CDR2 SVGIG (reference sequence).

The V and J genes are TRBV7-9 and TRBJ2-5; no definite D call. The CDR3 totals 15 residues. Trimming shortened V by 4 bases and J by 2 bases, and 14 bases separated the two germline ends. CDR1 is SEHNR, CDR2 FQNEAQ, per germline (reference sequence). CDR3: CASSSPKILQETQYF. The DNA for the CDR3 is TGTGCCAGCAGCTCCCCGAAAATTTTACAAGAGACCCAGTACTTC.

This clone was counted once. The chain recombines TRBV7-7 with TRBJ2-7; the D is unclear. The CDR3 sequence is 15 residues long. V lost 1 base to trimming and J lost 0 bases, with 10 bases between them. From germline, CDR1 is SSHAT and CDR2 FNYEAQ (reference sequence). The CDR3 sequence: CASSLEAGVSYEQYF. The CDR3 DNA is TGTGCCAGCAGCTTAGAGGCTGGGGTCTCCTACGAGCAGTACTTC.

The V call is TRBV5-6, the J call TRBJ1-5; no firm D call. With 5 bases removed from V and 4 bases from J, the gap between germline ends came to 10 bases. The CDR3 totals 13 residues. Germline-derived CDR1 and CDR2 are SGHDT and YYEEEE. The DNA for the CDR3 is TGTGCCAGCAGTCTCGGCCCGAATCAGCCCCAGCATTTT. Amino acid sequence: CASSLGPNQPQHF.